Listed here are 26 T cell receptor beta chains from one sample, sequenced in a study of blood T cell repertoires in COVID-19. Measured with immunoSEQ multiplex PCR; TCRdb has only the in-frame clones, and not every one. The sample has some 400,000 clones; around 87% are singletons. The sequenced material came from peripheral blood. The receptors come from a human donor in a cohort sampled during active COVID-19.

This rearrangement joins TRBV18 to TRBJ2-7; D possibly corresponds to TRBD1 (7 bases). The CDR3 totals 15 residues. The germline V gene has CDR1 KGHSH and CDR2 LQKENI. V was shortened by 2 bases and J by 4 bases, with 15 bases between the two germline ends. CDR3 nucleotide sequence: TGTGCCAGCTCACCAGTTGTGACAGGGACTTACGAGCAGTACTTC. It yields the protein CASSPVVTGTYEQYF.

The chain joins TRBV25-1 to TRBJ1-2; D is unresolved. Germline CDR1 is MGHDK and CDR2 is SYGVNS. The CDR3 consists of 14 residues. V lost 1 base and J lost 3, with 9 bases in between. As DNA, the CDR3 is TGTGCCAGCAGTGAATTAATAAGCTACTATGGCTACACCTTC. It yields the protein CASSELISYYGYTF.

The chain couples TRBV5-8 to TRBJ1-1; D may be TRBD1 (6 bases). This CDR3 comprises 14 residues. The germline V gene has CDR1 SGHTS and CDR2 YDEGEE. Trimming stripped 0 bases from V and 6 bases from J, with 12 bases between. The CDR3 DNA reads TGTGCCAGCAGCTTGGGGCAGGGGATCGCTGAAGCTTTCTTT. Amino acids: CASSLGQGIAEAFF.

The chain combines TRBV4-1 with TRBJ1-3; 8 bases line up with TRBD1. V trimming: 4 bases; J trimming: 4 bases; junction bases outside the gene matches: 6. The CDR3 consists of 15 residues. Per germline, CDR1 MGHRA and CDR2 YSYEKL. The CDR3 loop reads CASSLRGDRGNTIYF. The CDR3 DNA is TGCGCCAGCAGCCTTAGAGGGGACAGGGGAAACACCATATATTTT.

Worth noting for this clone: Other DNA sequences from this sample encode an identical CDR3 as well. The rearrangement uses TRBV3-1 (or the pseudogene TRBV3-2) and TRBJ2-5; the match to TRBD1 covers 9 bases. The CDR3 extends over 14 amino acids. Germline V gene sequence: CDR1 LGHDT, CDR2 YNNKEL (reference sequence). Trimming removed 4 bases from V and 3 bases from J; junction bases left unmatched: 3. The DNA for the CDR3 is TGTGCCAGCAGCCCCCGGACAGGGGAAGAGACCCAGTACTTC. This translates into CASSPRTGEETQYF.

V is TRBV7-3 and J is TRBJ1-1; 8 positions agree with TRBD1. The V and J ends lost 4 bases and 3 bases, in that order; junction bases with no gene match: 7. CDR1 SGHTA and CDR2 FQGTGA come from the germline V gene. The CDR3 has 15 amino acids. The CDR3 loop is CASSSPDRGDTEAFF. The CDR3 coding sequence is TGTGCCAGCAGCTCGCCCGACAGGGGAGACACTGAAGCTTTCTTT. Drawing the rest from reference TRBV7-3 and TRBJ1-1, the complete variable domain is GAGVSQTPSNKVTEKGKYVELRCDPISGHTALYWYRQSLGQGPEFLIYFQGTGAADDSGLPNDRFFAVRPEGSVSTLKIQRTERGDSAVYLCASSSPDRGDTEAFFGQGTRLTVV.

The rearrangement links TRBV6-5 to TRBJ1-6; 9 nucleotides align to TRBD1. In germline, CDR1 is MNHEY, CDR2 SVGAGI. J lost 7 bases, V lost 7 bases, and 5 bases had no gene match. The CDR3 contains 14 residues. The CDR3 region is CASNRGLVNSPLHF. The CDR3 DNA is TGTGCCAGCAACAGGGGGCTCGTGAATTCACCCCTCCACTTT.

The chain links TRBV19 to TRBJ2-1; the match to TRBD2 covers 7 bases. There are 16 residues in the CDR3. The germline V gene encodes CDR1 LNHDA and CDR2 SQIVND (reference sequence). The trim removed 2 bases at V and 4 bases at J, leaving 8 bases unmatched. The CDR3 DNA reads TGTGCCAGTAGTATACGGGCTAGCGGAGGGTACAATGAGCAGTTCTTC. Translated, it gives CASSIRASGGYNEQFF.

This chain uses TRBV5-8 with TRBJ2-2; no definite D call. This CDR3 contains 14 residues. Germline V lookup: CDR1 SGHTS, CDR2 YDEGEE. The V end was cut by 2 bases, the J end by 6 bases, with 11 bases between. CDR3 sequence reads: CASSFYLGSGELFF. CDR3 DNA: TGTGCCAGCAGCTTTTATCTAGGCTCCGGGGAGCTGTTTTTT.

V gene TRBV10-3 combines with J gene TRBJ1-2; 10 nucleotides line up with TRBD1. This CDR3 is built from 15 residues. Losses at the gene ends were 4 bases for V and 7 bases for J; bases not matched to a gene: 9. Germline CDR1 ENHRY, CDR2 SYGVKD. CDR3 protein: CAISVDRGRESGYTF. The CDR3 nucleotides are TGTGCCATCAGTGTGGACAGGGGGAGAGAGAGTGGCTACACCTTC.

The chain recombines TRBV6-5 with TRBJ1-1; D unclear. The V end lost 8 bases, the J end lost 8 bases, and 18 bases lay between the germline ends. The V gene's germline CDR1 is MNHEY and CDR2 SVGAGI. The CDR3 totals 13 residues. The CDR3 DNA reads TGTGCCAGCTGCGGAAGATCTTTCGGGGAAGCTTTCTTT. This sequence encodes CASCGRSFGEAFF.

The J gene is TRBJ2-3, the V gene TRBV30, with unresolved D. The CDR3 has 14 residues. Germline assignment: CDR1 GTSNPN and CDR2 SVGIG (reference sequence). V shed 1 base and J shed 2 bases, with 10 bases lying between them. CDR3 DNA sequence: TGTGCCTGGAGTGCGAATAGAAACACAGATACGCAGTATTTT. Its protein is CAWSANRNTDTQYF.

V usage is TRBV6-1 and J usage is TRBJ1-1, with TRBD1 identical over 7 bases. Germline CDR1 reads MNHNS; CDR2 reads SASEGT. Trimming took 2 bases from V and 1 from J; bases not matched to a gene: 4. The CDR3 spans 15 residues. CDR3 in amino acids: CASSEPDRPNTEAFF. The CDR3 DNA reads as TGTGCCAGCAGTGAACCGGACAGGCCGAACACTGAAGCTTTCTTT.

This clone showed up just a few times. This rearrangement joins TRBV6-5 to TRBJ2-5; 10 bases are shared with TRBD1. The CDR3 extends over 15 amino acids. Trimming cost V 0 bases and J 5 bases; bases outside gene matches: 3. CDR1 is MNHEY, CDR2 SVGAGI, per germline. CDR3 DNA: TGTGCCAGCAGTTACTCGGGACAGGGGATGGAGACCCAGTACTTC. Its protein product is CASSYSGQGMETQYF.

The V call is TRBV3-1 (or the pseudogene TRBV3-2), the J call TRBJ2-2; no reliable D call. The CDR3 covers 12 residues. The germline CDR1 and CDR2 sequences are LGHDT and YNNKEL (reference sequence). Trimming took off 6 bases at V and 3 bases at J, with 5 bases between the two ends. The CDR3 DNA reads as TGTGCCAGCAGGGCGGACACCGGGGAGCTGTTTTTT. This translates into CASRADTGELFF.

The chain joins TRBV19 to TRBJ2-7; 9 bases agree with TRBD2. The V segment lost 5 bases and the J segment 0 bases; nucleotides outside the gene matches: 5. The germline V gene encodes CDR1 LNHDA and CDR2 SQIVND (reference sequence). CDR3 size: 15 residues. The CDR3 DNA reads TGTGCCAGTAGTCAGAGACTAGCGGCCTCCTACGAGCAGTACTTC. Its translation: CASSQRLAASYEQYF. Full variable domain (missing parts from reference TRBV19 and TRBJ2-7): DGGITQSPKYLFRKEGQNVTLSCEQNLNHDAMYWYRQDPGQGLRLIYYSQIVNDFQKGDIAEGYSVSREKKESFPLTVTSAQKNPTAFYLCASSQRLAASYEQYFGPGTRLTVT.

This clone appeared a single time. This chain links TRBV2 with TRBJ2-1; D remains unclear. CDR1 and CDR2 from the germline V gene are SNHLY and FYNNEI. CDR3 length equals 14 residues. V lost 8 bases, J lost 2 bases, and 13 bases lay in between. CDR3 DNA: TGTGCCAGCGGTCGAGGATCAGCCTACAATGAGCAGTTCTTC. This gives the protein CASGRGSAYNEQFF.

The rearrangement uses TRBV7-6 and TRBJ2-1, with 9 bases identical to TRBD2. There are 18 residues in the CDR3. Germline lookup yields CDR1 SGHVS and CDR2 FNYEAQ. Trimming at V came to 4 bases and at J to 4 bases, leaving 14 bases not matched to a gene. Here the CDR3 DNA reads TGTGCCAGCAGCTCACTATGGGATCGGCGGGGGGGGTACAATGAGCAGTTCTTC. Protein sequence: CASSSLWDRRGGYNEQFF.

V and J are TRBV19 and TRBJ1-4; unclear D gene. The germline V gene encodes CDR1 LNHDA and CDR2 SQIVND (reference sequence). This CDR3 spans 13 amino acids. V lost 6 bases, J lost 4 bases, and 9 bases lay in between. The CDR3 sequence: CASSSGLNEKLFF. In nucleotides, the CDR3 is TGTGCCAGTAGCAGTGGCCTTAATGAAAAACTGTTTTTT.

The genes are TRBV7-9 and TRBJ2-7; TRBD1 matches 7 bases. The CDR3 has 14 residues. V lost 5 bases and J lost 5; bases outside the gene matches: 9. CDR1 and CDR2 from the germline V gene are SEHNR and FQNEAQ (reference sequence). As DNA, the CDR3 is TGTGCCAGCAGCCCTTTCGGACAGGTACACGAGCAGTACTTC. Translation: CASSPFGQVHEQYF. Full variable domain (missing parts from reference TRBV7-9 and TRBJ2-7): DTGVSQNPRHKITKRGQNVTFRCDPISEHNRLYWYRQTLGQGPEFLTYFQNEAQLEKSRLLSDRFSAERPKGSFSTLEIQRTEQGDSAMYLCASSPFGQVHEQYFGPGTRLTVT.

This clone was observed a few times. This chain uses TRBV6-1 with TRBJ1-5; 8 bases map to TRBD1. This CDR3 region has 18 residues. J was trimmed by 4 bases and V by 2 bases; bases with no gene match: 13. Germline V gene data show CDR1 as MNHNS and CDR2 as SASEGT. The CDR3 region is CASSEPLGGQVYNQPQHF. The CDR3 DNA reads as TGTGCCAGCAGTGAACCTCTTGGGGGACAGGTATATAATCAGCCCCAGCATTTT.

The V gene is TRBV6-1, the J gene TRBJ2-1; a weak D match, TRBD2 (6 bases). Germline V gene data show CDR1 as MNHNS and CDR2 as SASEGT. V shed 2 bases and J shed 12 bases, with 8 bases lying between them. The length of the CDR3 is 11 residues. CDR3 nucleotide sequence: TGTGCCAGCAGTGAACGGGACTCGCAGTTCTTC. Translating it yields CASSERDSQFF.

The V gene is TRBV14, the J gene TRBJ2-7; weak D call: TRBD2 (6 bases). Trimming shortened V by 5 bases and J by 3 bases, and 17 bases separated the two germline ends. This CDR3 region has 15 residues. The V gene's germline CDR1 is SGHDN and CDR2 FVKESK. CDR3 in DNA: TGTGCCAGCAGCTCCATAACCGGGACTTTCTACGAGCAGTACTTC. Residues: CASSSITGTFYEQYF.

The gene calls are TRBV27 and TRBJ2-1; 7 bases line up with TRBD2. Germline assignment: CDR1 MNHEY and CDR2 SMNVEV (reference sequence). CDR3 size: 18 residues. V lost 2 bases and J lost 0; bases outside the gene matches: 10. The DNA for the CDR3 is TGTGCCAGCAGTTTACCTCCCCGGGACTACAGCTCCTACAATGAGCAGTTCTTC. Residues: CASSLPPRDYSSYNEQFF.

This clone was counted a few times. V usage is TRBV24-1 and J usage is TRBJ2-3, with TRBD1 matching over 8 bases. The CDR3 is 17 residues long. Germline lookup yields CDR1 KGHDR and CDR2 SFDVKD. After removal of 4 bases from V and 2 bases from J, the junction contained 10 bases not matched to a gene. CDR3 amino acids: CATSDPRGPIPTDTQYF. The CDR3 DNA follows: TGTGCCACCAGTGACCCCAGGGGGCCGATCCCCACAGATACGCAGTATTTT.

Here the CDR3 reads CASSVSDRGSPLHF. The DNA of the CDR3 is TGTGCCAGCAGCGTAAGCGACAGGGGTTCACCCCTCCACTTT. This sequence joins TRBV9 and TRBJ1-6, with 8 bases that match TRBD1. CDR1 and CDR2 (germline): SGDLS, YYNGEE. V lost 1 base and J lost 9; bases outside the gene matches: 3. The CDR3 contains 14 residues.